Listed here are 27 T cell receptor beta chains from one sample, sequenced in a study of control samples from healthy donors and cancer patients. The protocol was immunoSEQ multiplex PCR, while the TCRdb copy is restricted to in-frame clones and leaves out a portion. The table has tens of thousands of clones, 70% to 90% seen once; the top ten hold around 20%. Sequencing input: blood. These receptors were obtained from a man aged 30 to 39 in good health.

The CDR3, as DNA: TGTGCCAGCAGCCAAGATTTCCGACTAGCGGGAGGATACTACAATGAGCAGTTCTTC. It codes for CASSQDFRLAGGYYNEQFF. This chain connects TRBV14 to TRBJ2-1; 13 nucleotides align to TRBD2. The CDR3 covers 19 residues. V lost 0 bases to trimming and J lost 3 bases; unmatched junction nucleotides: 8. CDR1 and CDR2 (germline): SGHDN, FVKESK.

The chain couples TRBV5-6 to TRBJ1-1; 9 bases map to TRBD1. Germline V gene lookup returns CDR1 SGHDT and CDR2 YYEEEE. Unmatched junction bases numbered 9, after V lost 0 bases and J lost 3 bases. This CDR3 is built from 17 residues. This CDR3 reads CASSLDGTGSADTEAFF. The CDR3 nucleotides are TGTGCCAGCAGCTTGGACGGGACAGGGTCGGCGGACACTGAAGCTTTCTTT. Full variable domain (rest looked up from reference TRBV5-6 and TRBJ1-1): DAGVTQSPTHLIKTRGQQVTLRCSPKSGHDTVSWYQQALGQGPQFIFQYYEEEERQRGNFPDRFSGHQFPNYSSELNVNALLLGDSALYLCASSLDGTGSADTEAFFGQGTRLTVV.

The rearrangement links TRBV24-1 to TRBJ1-1; tentatively, D is TRBD1 (5 bases). The CDR3 runs to 15 residues. Trimming removed 5 bases at V and 3 bases at J, with 15 bases between. Germline loops: CDR1 KGHDR, CDR2 SFDVKD. CDR3 sequence: CATSVGPGRDTEAFF. In DNA, the CDR3 is TGTGCCACCAGTGTGGGGCCGGGACGGGACACTGAAGCTTTCTTT.

J is TRBJ1-1 and V is TRBV9; D is possibly TRBD1 (5 bases). Trimming shortened V by 6 bases and J by 2 bases, and 17 bases separated the two germline ends. The germline CDR1 and CDR2 sequences are SGDLS and YYNGEE. The CDR3 totals 15 residues. CDR3 sequence reads: CASTSSGDGNTEAFF. DNA for the CDR3: TGTGCCAGCACCTCCTCGGGGGATGGAAACACTGAAGCTTTCTTT.

On this clone: One end of the junction fails to match germline, which may point to a read error. This chain links TRBV6-4 with TRBJ1-1; 9 nucleotides line up with TRBD1. Germline V CDR1 and CDR2: MRHNA, SNTAGT. The CDR3 has 9 amino acids. CDR3 sequence: CASPATGGF. The CDR3 region has the DNA TGTGCCAGCCCAGCGACAGGGGGCTTT.

The table lists this clone with a count of one. This chain uses TRBV19 with TRBJ1-5; D perhaps matches TRBD1 (5 bases). V was trimmed by 8 bases and J by 3 bases, leaving 11 bases between them. The CDR3 totals 13 residues. Looked up from germline, CDR1 is LNHDA and CDR2 is SQIVND (reference sequence). Here the CDR3 DNA reads TGTGCCAGTCGCAAAGGGACCAATCAGCCCCAGCATTTT. It encodes CASRKGTNQPQHF.

The chain links TRBV29-1 to TRBJ2-1; perhaps TRBD1 as D (5 bases). The V end lost 6 bases, the J end lost 8 bases, and 20 bases lay between the germline ends. The CDR3 is 14 amino acids. Germline-derived CDR1 and CDR2 are SQVTM and ANQGSEA. CDR3 nucleotides: TGCAGCGTGGACCGACAGTTTCAGGGCGATGAGCAGTTCTTC. It codes for CSVDRQFQGDEQFF.

The chain combines TRBV7-2 with TRBJ2-7; 8 nucleotides match TRBD1. Trimming removed 5 bases from V and 0 bases from J; junction bases left unmatched: 12. The germline V gene has CDR1 SGHTA and CDR2 FQGNSA. The CDR3 is 17 amino acids. For the CDR3, the DNA is TGTGCCAGCAGCCTACCCCGGGACAGGCTCAGCTCCTACGAGCAGTACTTC. Residues: CASSLPRDRLSSYEQYF.

The CDR3 loop reads CASSIDWTGGTEAFF. For the CDR3, the DNA is TGTGCCAGTAGTATAGATTGGACAGGAGGCACTGAAGCTTTCTTT. The chain has TRBV19 and TRBJ1-1, with 7 nucleotides matching TRBD1. Germline V gene sequence: CDR1 LNHDA, CDR2 SQIVND (reference sequence). Trimming at V came to 0 bases and at J to 4 bases, leaving 5 bases not matched to a gene. CDR3 length: 15 residues.

The chain has TRBV13 and TRBJ2-2; TRBD1 matches 10 bases. Trimming at V came to 5 bases and at J to 4 bases, leaving 7 bases not matched to a gene. This CDR3 is 16 amino acids long. Per germline, CDR1 PRHDT and CDR2 FYEKMQ (reference sequence). DNA for the CDR3: TGTGCCAGCAGCCTCCGACAGGGGGCGAGCACCGGGGAGCTGTTTTTT. Protein: CASSLRQGASTGELFF.

The genes are TRBV7-9 and TRBJ2-5; D remains ambiguous. The V and J ends lost 3 bases and 5 bases respectively, with 10 bases between them. CDR1 and CDR2 (germline): SEHNR, FQNEAQ (reference sequence). The CDR3 is made up of 13 amino acids. The CDR3 spells CASSFNRLETQYF. The DNA of the CDR3 is TGTGCCAGCAGCTTTAACAGACTCGAGACCCAGTACTTC.

The chain couples TRBV7-9 to TRBJ1-1; TRBD1 aligns across 8 bases. Losses at the gene ends were 3 bases for V and 6 bases for J; bases not matched to a gene: 9. The CDR3 covers 15 residues. Looked up from germline, CDR1 is SEHNR and CDR2 is FQNEAQ (reference sequence). The CDR3 nucleotides are TGTGCCAGCAGCTTCGGACAGGGTGGGTTCGCTGAAGCTTTCTTT. Amino acids: CASSFGQGGFAEAFF. Full variable domain (rest looked up from reference TRBV7-9 and TRBJ1-1): DTGVSQNPRHKITKRGQNVTFRCDPISEHNRLYWYRQTLGQGPEFLTYFQNEAQLEKSRLLSDRFSAERPKGSFSTLEIQRTEQGDSAMYLCASSFGQGGFAEAFFGQGTRLTVV.

This clone was picked up one time. The V and J genes are TRBV28 and TRBJ2-3, with D unresolved. The CDR3 has 17 amino acids. Germline V gene data show CDR1 as MDHEN and CDR2 as SYDVKM. V was cut by 1 base and J by 0 bases, with 14 bases left in between. CDR3 residues: CASSLSSGFTSTDTQYF. The CDR3 bases are TGTGCCAGCAGTTTATCCTCGGGCTTCACTAGCACAGATACGCAGTATTTT.

The CDR3 is CASSLGGMVEQYF. The CDR3 nucleotides are TGCGCCAGCAGCTTGGGAGGAATGGTCGAGCAGTACTTC. This chain links TRBV5-1 with TRBJ2-7; D unclear. The germline V and J ends were trimmed by 0 bases and 6 bases, with 10 bases remaining between them. The CDR3 length is 13 residues. CDR1 is SGHRS and CDR2 is YFSETQ in the germline V gene.

This clone appeared a single time. The chain links TRBV18 to TRBJ1-5; D not certain. Per germline, CDR1 KGHSH and CDR2 LQKENI. The V end was cut by 2 bases, the J end by 5 bases, with 10 bases between. CDR3 size: 14 residues. The DNA for the CDR3 is TGTGCCAGCTCACCAAGGGCCGTGGATCAGCCCCAGCATTTT. Translation: CASSPRAVDQPQHF.

V is TRBV5-1 and J is TRBJ2-1; 7 bases align to TRBD2. There are 15 residues in the CDR3. The ends lost 4 bases at V and 0 bases at J; junction bases unmatched: 4. Looked up from germline, CDR1 is SGHRS and CDR2 is YFSETQ. CDR3 sequence: CASSRSGDSYNEQFF. DNA of the CDR3: TGCGCCAGCAGCAGAAGCGGGGACTCCTACAATGAGCAGTTCTTC.

The gene calls are TRBV30 and TRBJ1-1; a weak D match, TRBD1 (5 bases). The germline gives CDR1 GTSNPN, CDR2 SVGIG (reference sequence). This CDR3 contains 14 residues. The V end was cut by 0 bases, the J end by 0 bases, with 8 bases between. CDR3 sequence (DNA): TGTGCCTGGAGTGTCGGGACGATGAACACTGAAGCTTTCTTT. The encoded protein is CAWSVGTMNTEAFF.

Note on this clone: Other DNA sequences in this specimen translate into the identical CDR3. The chain couples TRBV7-3 to TRBJ2-3, with a weak D call TRBD1 (6 bases). The germline gives CDR1 SGHTA, CDR2 FQGTGA. The CDR3 loop spans 15 amino acids. V was cut by 5 bases and J by 0 bases, with 12 bases left in between. Written as DNA, the CDR3 is TGTGCCAGCAGCCCACTGGGACAAAGCACAGATACGCAGTATTTT. Translated, it gives CASSPLGQSTDTQYF.

The V gene is TRBV5-1, the J gene TRBJ2-3; 12 bases fit TRBD2. The germline CDR1 and CDR2 sequences are SGHRS and YFSETQ. V lost 3 bases and J lost 1; bases outside the gene matches: 9. CDR3 length: 18 residues. Written as DNA, the CDR3 is TGCGCCAGCAGCTCGGGACTAGCGGGCATCTGGGGCACAGATACGCAGTATTTT. Protein: CASSSGLAGIWGTDTQYF.

The chain employs TRBV6-6 and TRBJ1-3; D is undetermined. The CDR3 loop spans 15 amino acids. Per germline, CDR1 MNHNY and CDR2 SVGAGI (reference sequence). The V end lost 2 bases, the J end lost 4 bases, and 12 bases lay between the germline ends. The chain's CDR3 is CASSYPPPAGNTIYF. The CDR3 region has the DNA TGTGCCAGCAGTTACCCCCCACCAGCGGGAAACACCATATATTTT.

The V call is TRBV10-1, the J call TRBJ2-1; no firm D call. CDR1 and CDR2 (germline): WNHNN, SYGVQD (reference sequence). The CDR3 consists of 13 residues. Deletions cut 0 bases from V and 4 bases from J, with 4 bases between. This chain's CDR3 is CASSESIYNEQFF. In DNA form, the CDR3 reads TGCGCCAGCAGTGAGTCCATATACAATGAGCAGTTCTTC.

The V call is TRBV5-6, the J call TRBJ2-3, with D hard to call. Between the trimmed V and J ends, which lost 5 bases and 4 bases, there was a span of 5 bases. The germline CDR1 and CDR2 sequences are SGHDT and YYEEEE. This CDR3 comprises 11 residues. Here the CDR3 reads CASSQSDTQYF. The CDR3 DNA reads as TGTGCCAGCAGTCAATCAGATACGCAGTATTTT.

The V call is TRBV11-1, the J call TRBJ1-2; D not certain. Trimming removed 11 bases from V and 0 bases from J, with 13 bases in between. Per germline, CDR1 SGHAT and CDR2 FQDESV (reference sequence). This CDR3 has 13 residues. DNA for the CDR3: TGTGCCGGAGGAGGGCCAGCTAACTATGGCTACACCTTC. This sequence encodes CAGGGPANYGYTF.

The CDR3 bases are TGTGCCAGCAGCCCCGGGATATGGAACACTGAAGCTTTCTTT. The encoded protein is CASSPGIWNTEAFF. V usage is TRBV9 and J usage is TRBJ1-1; no clear D gene. V lost 4 bases, J lost 1 base, and 11 bases lay in between. There are 14 residues in the CDR3. CDR1 is SGDLS, CDR2 YYNGEE, per germline.

In its sample, this clone was seen once. This rearrangement joins TRBV2 to TRBJ2-5; D possibly corresponds to TRBD2 (6 bases). This CDR3 is built from 14 residues. V was clipped by 4 bases and J by 3 bases, with 12 bases between them. CDR1 is SNHLY, CDR2 FYNNEI, per germline. CDR3 protein: CASSGWGDEETQYF. CDR3 in DNA: TGTGCCAGCAGTGGATGGGGGGATGAAGAGACCCAGTACTTC.

The rearrangement links TRBV5-6 to TRBJ2-1; D is undetermined. Looked up from germline, CDR1 is SGHDT and CDR2 is YYEEEE. The V end was cut by 1 base, the J end by 1 base, with 6 bases between. This CDR3 is built from 14 residues. The CDR3 protein is CASSLIGSYNEQFF. CDR3 nucleotide sequence: TGTGCCAGCAGCTTGATTGGGTCCTACAATGAGCAGTTCTTC.

The CDR3 loop reads CASSLELLSDSNQPQHF. The CDR3 region has the DNA TGTGCCAGCAGTTTAGAACTCTTGTCTGATAGCAATCAGCCCCAGCATTTT. This sequence joins TRBV28 and TRBJ1-5, with no clear D. The CDR3 sequence is 17 residues long. V was shortened by 2 bases and J by 0 bases, with 14 bases between the two germline ends. The V gene's germline CDR1 is MDHEN and CDR2 SYDVKM.